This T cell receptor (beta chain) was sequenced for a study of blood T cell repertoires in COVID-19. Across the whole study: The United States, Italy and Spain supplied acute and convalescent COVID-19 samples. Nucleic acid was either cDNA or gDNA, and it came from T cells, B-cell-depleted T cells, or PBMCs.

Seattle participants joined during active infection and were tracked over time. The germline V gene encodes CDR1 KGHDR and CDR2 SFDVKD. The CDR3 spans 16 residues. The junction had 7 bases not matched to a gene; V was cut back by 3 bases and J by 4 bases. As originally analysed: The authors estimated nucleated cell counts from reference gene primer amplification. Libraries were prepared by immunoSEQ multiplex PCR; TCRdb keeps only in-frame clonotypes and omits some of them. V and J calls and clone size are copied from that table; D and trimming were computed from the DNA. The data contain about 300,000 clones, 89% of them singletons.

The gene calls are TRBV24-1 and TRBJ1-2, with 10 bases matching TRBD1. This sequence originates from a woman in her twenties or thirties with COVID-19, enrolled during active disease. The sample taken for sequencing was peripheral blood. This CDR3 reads CATSDARDRGGYGYTF. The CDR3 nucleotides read TGTGCCACCAGTGATGCCCGGGACAGGGGAGGCTATGGCTACACCTTC.